This is a list of T cell receptor beta chains from one sample in a study of T-cell memory formation after mild COVID-19. TCRdb recomputed calls from the 5' RACE reads with MiXCR, one row per CDR3 protein. The table lists some 300,000 distinct CDR3 sequences, approximately 22% of them singletons. Sequencing was done on a sample of PBMCs or a T cell subset sorted from them (not recorded which). All receptors derive from a man between 18 and 29 years old who had mild COVID-19 (a few samples of this study predate the infection). Cell type and time point are not known. CDR3s include the opening cysteine and the closing phenylalanine or tryptophan. The order of the fields is V gene, J gene, clone size, CDR3 protein. Size tells how often a clone was seen (once, few, many) or the class of an expanded clone, and some rows leave it out.

TRBV6-5	TRBJ2-3	many	CASSYPREGTDTQYF
TRBV30	TRBJ1-1	NA	CAWSLTHPVVTEAFF
TRBV7-9	TRBJ2-3	NA	CDSSFPTDTQYF
TRBV6-5	TRBJ2-3	many	CASSYSALAGGPTDTQYF
TRBV4-3	TRBJ2-5	NA	CASSQVNTGGETQYF
TRBV12-3/TRBV12-4	TRBJ2-1	NA	CASSPQGLPDEQFF
TRBV5-5	TRBJ1-2	NA	CASSLSPGPRGYGYTF
TRBV12-3/TRBV12-4	TRBJ2-3	few	CASSLAGYTQYF
TRBV6-1	TRBJ2-2	few	CASSEVEAGELFF
TRBV7-2	TRBJ2-1	few	CASRVGYEQFF
TRBV11-2	TRBJ2-5	NA	CASSRLPLQGQETQYF
TRBV15	TRBJ2-7	few	CATGRDRGRGEQYF
TRBV11-2	TRBJ2-3	NA	CASSRGGSTDTQYF
TRBV2	TRBJ2-7	NA	CASSERVGHEQYF
TRBV4-1	TRBJ2-2	once	CASSRGAHTGELFF
TRBV7-9	TRBJ2-5	NA	CASSLELRIQETQYF
TRBV7-2	TRBJ1-2	few	CASSFGLSSYTF
TRBV12-3/TRBV12-4	TRBJ2-2	few	CASSSGPGNTGELFF
TRBV29-1	TRBJ2-2	NA	CSVGTVLTGELFF
TRBV12-3/TRBV12-4	TRBJ1-5	NA	CATATTGGNQPQHF
TRBV7-2	TRBJ2-5	NA	CASSSRTGQETQYF
TRBV7-6	TRBJ2-7	NA	CASSLETGYSEQYF
TRBV5-1	TRBJ2-3	NA	CASYHDRYGIGGQYF
TRBV7-9	TRBJ2-7	few	CASSPPGAGNTYEQYF
TRBV7-2	TRBJ2-3	NA	CASSPLVDTQYF
TRBV12-3/TRBV12-4	TRBJ1-5	NA	CASSSGQGSNQPQHF
TRBV7-9	TRBJ2-5	few	CASSFGNRGETQYF
TRBV6-5	TRBJ2-1	few	CASSYGSDRFYNEQFF
TRBV9	TRBJ2-2	NA	CASSVLSGGYTGELFF
TRBV11-2	TRBJ2-5	few	CASSPRHWGGETQYF
TRBV4-1	TRBJ1-4	NA	CASSPNSDRRNEKLFF
TRBV11-2	TRBJ2-1	NA	CASGSSRAEQFF
TRBV12-3/TRBV12-4	TRBJ1-5	few	CASSLMYQPQHF
TRBV7-3	TRBJ2-1	few	CASSPGLAGVEFF
TRBV6-5	TRBJ2-1	NA	CASSYSTFSYNEQFF
TRBV5-1	TRBJ2-5	NA	CASSAANQETQYF
TRBV5-1	TRBJ2-2	NA	CASKDFTGELFF
TRBV4-1	TRBJ2-3	NA	CASSPTVRIGTDTQYF
TRBV24-1	TRBJ1-2	NA	CATSDAQAGGYTF
TRBV4-2	TRBJ1-5	NA	CASSQGQAGSNQPQHF
TRBV7-3	TRBJ2-2	NA	CASSQGQGKGGELFF
TRBV27	TRBJ1-6	NA	CASSFEGRGSYNSPLHF
TRBV9	TRBJ2-2	NA	CASSDSGGASYGELFF
TRBV19	TRBJ2-7	few	CASSIRAAWEQYF
TRBV3-1	TRBJ2-3	few	CASSGGPGTDTQYF
TRBV5-1	TRBJ2-1	few	CASSLRDRGGNEQFF
TRBV29-1	TRBJ1-4	NA	CSAGWSGEKLFF
TRBV28	TRBJ2-3	many	CASSFSHPRGTDTQYF
TRBV9	TRBJ1-1	NA	CASSPRTGAAYTEAFF
TRBV7-2	TRBJ1-5	few	CASSLAGTGSNQPQHF
TRBV12-3/TRBV12-4	TRBJ1-2	once	CASSIRRFYGYTF
TRBV3-1	TRBJ1-1	NA	CASSQDRTPNTEAFF
TRBV28	TRBJ2-3	many	CASRTSTDTQYF
TRBV4-3	TRBJ2-7	NA	CARSPWTGAYEQYF
TRBV7-9	TRBJ1-6	NA	CASSSTGTTGNSPLHF
TRBV9	TRBJ1-1	NA	CASSADRGRRAFF
TRBV5-4	TRBJ2-3	NA	CASSLGAAGGTDTQYF